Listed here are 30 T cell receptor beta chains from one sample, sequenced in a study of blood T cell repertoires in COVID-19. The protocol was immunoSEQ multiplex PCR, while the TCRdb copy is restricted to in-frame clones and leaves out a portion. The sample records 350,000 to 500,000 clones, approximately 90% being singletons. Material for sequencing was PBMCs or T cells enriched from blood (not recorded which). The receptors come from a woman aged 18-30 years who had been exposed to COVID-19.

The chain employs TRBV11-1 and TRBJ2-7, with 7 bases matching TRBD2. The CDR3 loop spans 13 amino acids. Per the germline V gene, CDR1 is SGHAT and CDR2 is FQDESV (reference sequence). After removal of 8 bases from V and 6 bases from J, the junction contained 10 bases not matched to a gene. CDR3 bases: TGTGCCAGCGGCACGGGGGGAATTTTCGAGCAGTACTTC. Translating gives CASGTGGIFEQYF.

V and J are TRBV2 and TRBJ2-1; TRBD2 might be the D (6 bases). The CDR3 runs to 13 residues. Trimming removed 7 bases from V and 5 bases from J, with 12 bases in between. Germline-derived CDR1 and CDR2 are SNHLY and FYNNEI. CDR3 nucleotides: TGTGCCAGCATATGGGACTCGAACAATGAGCAGTTCTTC. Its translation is CASIWDSNNEQFF. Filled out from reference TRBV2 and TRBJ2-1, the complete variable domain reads EPEVTQTPSHQVTQMGQEVILRCVPISNHLYFYWYRQILGQKVEFLVSFYNNEISEKSEIFDDQFSVERPDGSNFTLKIRSTKLEDSAMYFCASIWDSNNEQFFGPGTRLTVL.

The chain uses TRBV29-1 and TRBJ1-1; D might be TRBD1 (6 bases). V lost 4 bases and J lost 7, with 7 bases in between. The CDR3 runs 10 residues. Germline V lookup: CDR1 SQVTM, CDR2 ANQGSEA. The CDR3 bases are TGCAGCGTTGGGACAGTTGAAGCTTTCTTT. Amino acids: CSVGTVEAFF.

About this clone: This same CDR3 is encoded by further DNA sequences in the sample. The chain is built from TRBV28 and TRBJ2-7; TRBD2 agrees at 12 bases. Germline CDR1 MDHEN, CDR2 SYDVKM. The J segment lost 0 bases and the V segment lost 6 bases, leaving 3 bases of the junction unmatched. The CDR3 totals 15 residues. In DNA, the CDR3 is TGTGCCAGCAGCCCGGGACTAGCGGGCTCCTACGAGCAGTACTTC. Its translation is CASSPGLAGSYEQYF.

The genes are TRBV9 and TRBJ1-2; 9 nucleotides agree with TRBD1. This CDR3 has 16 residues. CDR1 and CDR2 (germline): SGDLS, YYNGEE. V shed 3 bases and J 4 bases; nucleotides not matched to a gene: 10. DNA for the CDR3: TGTGCCAGCAGCGAAGGGGGGGACAGGGCCTTCTATGGCTACACCTTC. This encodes CASSEGGDRAFYGYTF.

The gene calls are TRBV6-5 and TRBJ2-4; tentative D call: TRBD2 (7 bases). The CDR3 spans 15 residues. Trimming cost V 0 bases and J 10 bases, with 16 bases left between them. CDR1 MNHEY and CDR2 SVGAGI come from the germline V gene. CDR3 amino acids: CASSYSRGQGQIQYF. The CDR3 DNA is TGTGCCAGCAGTTACTCGCGGGGGCAGGGGCAAATTCAGTACTTC.

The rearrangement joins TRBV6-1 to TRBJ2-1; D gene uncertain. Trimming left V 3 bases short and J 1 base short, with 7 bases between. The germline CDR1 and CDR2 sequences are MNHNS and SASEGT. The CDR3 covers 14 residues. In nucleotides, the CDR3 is TGTGCCAGCAGTGACAAGCCTTCCTACAATGAGCAGTTCTTC. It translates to CASSDKPSYNEQFF.

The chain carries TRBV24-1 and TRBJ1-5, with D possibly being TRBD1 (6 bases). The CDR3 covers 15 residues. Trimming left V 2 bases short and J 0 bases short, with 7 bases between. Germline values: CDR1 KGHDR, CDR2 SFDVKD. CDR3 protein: CATSDSRGSNQPQHF. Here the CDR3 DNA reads TGTGCCACCAGTGATTCCAGGGGTAGCAATCAGCCCCAGCATTTT.

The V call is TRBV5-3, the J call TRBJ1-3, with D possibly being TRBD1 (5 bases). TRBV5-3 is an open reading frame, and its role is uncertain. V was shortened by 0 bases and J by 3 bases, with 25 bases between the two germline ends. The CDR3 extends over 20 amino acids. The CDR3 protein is CARSLAPAGLIGGNGNTIYF. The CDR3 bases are TGTGCCAGAAGCTTGGCCCCAGCCGGGTTAATCGGGGGAAATGGAAACACCATATATTTT.

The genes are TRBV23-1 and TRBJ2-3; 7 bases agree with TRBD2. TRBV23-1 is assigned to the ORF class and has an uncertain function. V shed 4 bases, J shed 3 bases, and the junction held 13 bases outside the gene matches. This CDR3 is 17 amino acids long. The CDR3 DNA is TGCGCCAGCAGTCTTGTTCGGACTAGGTCCACAACAGATACGCAGTATTTT. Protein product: CASSLVRTRSTTDTQYF.

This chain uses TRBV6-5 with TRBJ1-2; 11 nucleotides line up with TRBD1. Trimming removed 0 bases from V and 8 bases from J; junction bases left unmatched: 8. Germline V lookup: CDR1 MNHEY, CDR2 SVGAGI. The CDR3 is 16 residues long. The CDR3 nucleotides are TGTGCCAGCAGTTACTCCGCCGGGACAGGGGGAGAGGGCTACACCTTC. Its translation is CASSYSAGTGGEGYTF.

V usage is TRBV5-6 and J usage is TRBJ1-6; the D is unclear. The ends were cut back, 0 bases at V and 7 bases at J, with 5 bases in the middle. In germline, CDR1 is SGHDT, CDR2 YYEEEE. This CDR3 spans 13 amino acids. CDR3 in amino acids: CASSLGGNSPLHF. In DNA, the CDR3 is TGTGCCAGCAGCTTGGGAGGGAATTCACCCCTCCACTTT.

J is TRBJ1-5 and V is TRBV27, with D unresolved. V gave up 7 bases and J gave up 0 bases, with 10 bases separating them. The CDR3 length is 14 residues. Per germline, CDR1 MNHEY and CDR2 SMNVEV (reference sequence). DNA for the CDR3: TGTGCCAGCACCACCGCAGATAGCAATCAGCCCCAGCATTTT. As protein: CASTTADSNQPQHF.

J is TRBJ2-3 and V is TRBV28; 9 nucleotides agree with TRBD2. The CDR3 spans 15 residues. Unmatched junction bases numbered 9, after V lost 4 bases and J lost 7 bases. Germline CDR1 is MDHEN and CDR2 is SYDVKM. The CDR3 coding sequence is TGTGCCAGCAGTTCTAGCGGGACTCCCCTAAATACGCAGTATTTT. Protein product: CASSSSGTPLNTQYF.

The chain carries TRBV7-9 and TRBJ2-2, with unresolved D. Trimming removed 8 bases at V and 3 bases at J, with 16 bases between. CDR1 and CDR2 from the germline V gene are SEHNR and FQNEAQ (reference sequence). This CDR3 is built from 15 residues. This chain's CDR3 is CASATPVVDTGELFF. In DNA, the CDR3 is TGTGCCAGCGCTACGCCGGTAGTAGACACCGGGGAGCTGTTTTTT.

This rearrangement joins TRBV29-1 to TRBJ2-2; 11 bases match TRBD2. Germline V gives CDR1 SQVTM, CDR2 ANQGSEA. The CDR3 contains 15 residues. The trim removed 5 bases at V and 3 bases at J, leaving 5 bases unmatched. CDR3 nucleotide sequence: TGCAGCGTTACTACTAGCGGGGGTTACACCGGGGAGCTGTTTTTT. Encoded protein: CSVTTSGGYTGELFF.

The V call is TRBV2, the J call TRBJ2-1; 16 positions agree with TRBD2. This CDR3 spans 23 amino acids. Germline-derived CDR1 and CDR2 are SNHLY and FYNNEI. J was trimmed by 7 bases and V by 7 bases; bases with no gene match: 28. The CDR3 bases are TGTGCCAGCATCCCGAAGCTTTCGTATCGTTCCGGGACTAGCGGGAGGGTGGGTAATGAGCAGTTCTTC. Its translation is CASIPKLSYRSGTSGRVGNEQFF.

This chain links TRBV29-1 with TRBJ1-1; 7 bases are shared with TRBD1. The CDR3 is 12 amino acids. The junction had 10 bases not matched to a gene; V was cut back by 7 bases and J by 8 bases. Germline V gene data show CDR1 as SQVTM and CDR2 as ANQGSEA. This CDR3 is CSARFLQGEAFF. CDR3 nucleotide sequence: TGCAGCGCCCGGTTCCTACAGGGGGAAGCTTTCTTT.

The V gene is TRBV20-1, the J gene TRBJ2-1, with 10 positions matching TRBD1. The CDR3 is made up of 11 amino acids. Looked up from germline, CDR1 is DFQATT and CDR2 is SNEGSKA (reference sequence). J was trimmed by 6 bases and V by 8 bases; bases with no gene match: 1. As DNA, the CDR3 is TGCAGTAGGGACAGGGGCAATGAGCAGTTCTTC. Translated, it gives CSRDRGNEQFF.

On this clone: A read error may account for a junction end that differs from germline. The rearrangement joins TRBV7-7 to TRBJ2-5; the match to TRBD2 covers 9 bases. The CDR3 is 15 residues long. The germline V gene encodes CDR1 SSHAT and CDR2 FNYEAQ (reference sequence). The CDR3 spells CASSFSGGIGETQYF. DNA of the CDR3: TGTGCTAGCAGCTTCAGCGGGGGGATTGGAGAGACCCAGTACTTC.

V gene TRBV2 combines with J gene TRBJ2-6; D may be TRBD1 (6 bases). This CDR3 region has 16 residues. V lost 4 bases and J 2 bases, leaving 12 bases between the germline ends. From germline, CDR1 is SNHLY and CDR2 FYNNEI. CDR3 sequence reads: CASSAGVMAGANVLTF. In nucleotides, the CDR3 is TGTGCCAGCAGTGCAGGGGTTATGGCTGGGGCCAACGTCCTGACTTTC.

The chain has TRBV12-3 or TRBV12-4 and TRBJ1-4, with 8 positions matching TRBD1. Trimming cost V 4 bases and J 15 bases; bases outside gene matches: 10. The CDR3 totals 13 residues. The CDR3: CASSYSRPGQVFF. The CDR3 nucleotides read TGTGCCAGCAGTTACTCTCGTCCGGGACAGGTGTTTTTT.

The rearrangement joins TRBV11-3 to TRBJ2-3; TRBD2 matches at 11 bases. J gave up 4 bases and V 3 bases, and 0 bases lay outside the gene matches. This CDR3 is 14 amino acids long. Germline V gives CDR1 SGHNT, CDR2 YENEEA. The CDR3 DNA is TGTGCCAGCAGCTTTAGCGGGGGGGCAGATACGCAGTATTTT. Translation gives CASSFSGGADTQYF.

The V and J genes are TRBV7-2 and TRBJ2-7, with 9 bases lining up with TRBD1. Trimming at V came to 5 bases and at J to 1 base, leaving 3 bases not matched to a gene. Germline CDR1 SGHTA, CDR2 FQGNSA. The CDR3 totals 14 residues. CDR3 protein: CASSIGQGSYEQYF. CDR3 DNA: TGTGCCAGCAGCATCGGACAGGGGTCCTACGAGCAGTACTTC.

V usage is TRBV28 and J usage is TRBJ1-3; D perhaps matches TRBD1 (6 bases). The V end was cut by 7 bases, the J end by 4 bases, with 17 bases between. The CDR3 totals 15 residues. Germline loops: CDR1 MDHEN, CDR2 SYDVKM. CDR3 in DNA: TGTGCCAGCACCGATCCCAGGGGCTTAGGAAACACCATATATTTT. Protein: CASTDPRGLGNTIYF.

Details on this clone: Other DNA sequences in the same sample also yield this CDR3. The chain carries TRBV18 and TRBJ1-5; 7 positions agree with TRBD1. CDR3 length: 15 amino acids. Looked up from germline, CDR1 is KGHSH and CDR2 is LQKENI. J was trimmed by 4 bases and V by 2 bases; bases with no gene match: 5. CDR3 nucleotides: TGTGCCAGCTCACCAACAGGGGCTCCAAATCAGCCCCAGCATTTT. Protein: CASSPTGAPNQPQHF. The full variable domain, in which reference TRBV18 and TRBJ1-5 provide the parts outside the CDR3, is NAGVMQNPRHLVRRRGQEARLRCSPMKGHSHVYWYRQLPEEGLKFMVYLQKENIIDESGMPKERFSAEFPKEGPSILRIQQVVRGDSAAYFCASSPTGAPNQPQHFGDGTRLSIL.

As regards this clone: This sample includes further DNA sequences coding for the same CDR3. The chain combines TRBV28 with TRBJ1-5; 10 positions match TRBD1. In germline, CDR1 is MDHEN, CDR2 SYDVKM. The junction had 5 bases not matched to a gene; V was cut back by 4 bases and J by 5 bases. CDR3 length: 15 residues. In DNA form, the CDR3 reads TGTGCCAGCAGTTCACCCGGGACAGGGGATCAGCCCCAGCATTTT. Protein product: CASSSPGTGDQPQHF.

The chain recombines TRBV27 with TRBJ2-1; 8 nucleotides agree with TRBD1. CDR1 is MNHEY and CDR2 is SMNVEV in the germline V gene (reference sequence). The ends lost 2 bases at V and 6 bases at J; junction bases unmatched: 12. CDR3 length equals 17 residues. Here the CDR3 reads CASSLKGGRGPRNEQFF. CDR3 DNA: TGTGCCAGCAGTTTAAAGGGCGGCAGGGGGCCCCGCAATGAGCAGTTCTTC.

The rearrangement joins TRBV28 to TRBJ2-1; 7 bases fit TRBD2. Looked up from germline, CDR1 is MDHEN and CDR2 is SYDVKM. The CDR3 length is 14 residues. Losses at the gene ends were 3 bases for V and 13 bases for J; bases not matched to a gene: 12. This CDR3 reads CASSFERGYRTQFF. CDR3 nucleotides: TGTGCCAGCAGTTTCGAGCGGGGTTACCGAACTCAGTTCTTC.

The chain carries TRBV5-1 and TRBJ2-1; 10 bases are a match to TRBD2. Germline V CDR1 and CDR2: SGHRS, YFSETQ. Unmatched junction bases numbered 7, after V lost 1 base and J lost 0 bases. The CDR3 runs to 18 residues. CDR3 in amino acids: CASSLPGLADSSYNEQFF. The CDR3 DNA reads TGCGCCAGCAGCTTGCCTGGACTAGCGGACAGCTCCTACAATGAGCAGTTCTTC.